This T cell receptor beta chain was observed in a study of cytotoxic CD8 clonotypes in ibrutinib-treated CLL. Across the whole study: Response sampling occurred after a median approximately 12 months of treatment (range 6 to 36). Mean per-sample yields comprised roughly 260,000 productive templates and 94,082 productive rearrangements. Study-wide findings and caveats: Public clonotypes were seen rarely and were contracted or stable on treatment.

A word on this clone: Its cognate antigen is unknown.

Repertoires were generated with immunoSEQ multiplex PCR, while TCRdb's copy carries only in-frame clones and drops some. Counted here are roughly 130,000 clones, approximately 90% occurring once; the ten biggest clones make up 9.5% to 14%. Sequencing was performed on PBMCs, taken after 12 months of ibrutinib treatment. This TCR derives from a human donor with chronic lymphocytic leukemia.

The CDR3 region has the DNA TGTGCCAGCAGCTCAAGGGGCGGGAGTTACGAGCAGTACTTC. This encodes CASSSRGGSYEQYF. This chain joins TRBV28 and TRBJ2-7, with TRBD2 identical over 7 bases. This CDR3 is 14 amino acids long. J gave up 4 bases and V 6 bases, and 9 bases lay outside the gene matches. Looked up from germline, CDR1 is MDHEN and CDR2 is SYDVKM.